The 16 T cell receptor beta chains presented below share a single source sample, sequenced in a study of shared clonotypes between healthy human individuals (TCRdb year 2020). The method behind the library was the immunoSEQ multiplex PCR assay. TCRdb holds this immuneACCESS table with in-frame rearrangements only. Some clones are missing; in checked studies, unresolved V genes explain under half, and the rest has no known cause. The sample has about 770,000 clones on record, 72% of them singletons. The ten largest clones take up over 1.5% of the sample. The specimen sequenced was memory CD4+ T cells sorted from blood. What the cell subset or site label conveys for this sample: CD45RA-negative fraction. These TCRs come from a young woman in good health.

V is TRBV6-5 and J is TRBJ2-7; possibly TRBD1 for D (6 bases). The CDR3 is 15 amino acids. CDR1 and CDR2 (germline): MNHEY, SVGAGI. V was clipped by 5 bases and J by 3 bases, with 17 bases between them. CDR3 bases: TGTGCCAGCAGTCTTCAACAGGGCCGGCTCTACGAGCAGTACTTC. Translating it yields CASSLQQGRLYEQYF.

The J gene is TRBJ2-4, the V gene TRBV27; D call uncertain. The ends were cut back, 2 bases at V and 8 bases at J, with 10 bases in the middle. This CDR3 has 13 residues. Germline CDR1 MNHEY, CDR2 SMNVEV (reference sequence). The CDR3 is CASSLARRDIQYF. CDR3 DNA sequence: TGTGCCAGCAGTTTAGCTCGACGGGACATTCAGTACTTC.

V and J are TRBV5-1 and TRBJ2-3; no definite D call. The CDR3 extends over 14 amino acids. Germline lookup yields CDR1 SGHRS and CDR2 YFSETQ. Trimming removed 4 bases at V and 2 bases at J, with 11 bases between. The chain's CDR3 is CASSQEAYTDTQYF. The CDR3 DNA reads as TGCGCCAGCAGCCAAGAAGCCTACACAGATACGCAGTATTTT.

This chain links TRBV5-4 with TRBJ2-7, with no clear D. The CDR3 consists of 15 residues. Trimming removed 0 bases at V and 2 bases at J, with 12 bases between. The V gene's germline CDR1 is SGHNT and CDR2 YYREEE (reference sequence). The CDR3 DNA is TGTGCCAGCAGCTTGGGCTTAGAAACCCCCTACGAGCAGTACTTC. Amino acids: CASSLGLETPYEQYF.

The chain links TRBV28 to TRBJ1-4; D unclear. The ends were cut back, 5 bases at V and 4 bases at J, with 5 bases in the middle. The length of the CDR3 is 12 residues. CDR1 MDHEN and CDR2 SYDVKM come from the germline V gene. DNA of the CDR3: TGTGCCAGCAGTGTGCTTAATGAAAAACTGTTTTTT. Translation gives CASSVLNEKLFF.

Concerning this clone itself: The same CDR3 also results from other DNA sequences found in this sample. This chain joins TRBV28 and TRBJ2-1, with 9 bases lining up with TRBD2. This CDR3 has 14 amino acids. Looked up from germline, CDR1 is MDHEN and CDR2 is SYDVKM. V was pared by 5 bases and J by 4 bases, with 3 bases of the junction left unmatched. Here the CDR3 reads CASSLAGTYNEQFF. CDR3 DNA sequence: TGTGCCAGCAGTCTAGCGGGGACTTACAATGAGCAGTTCTTC.

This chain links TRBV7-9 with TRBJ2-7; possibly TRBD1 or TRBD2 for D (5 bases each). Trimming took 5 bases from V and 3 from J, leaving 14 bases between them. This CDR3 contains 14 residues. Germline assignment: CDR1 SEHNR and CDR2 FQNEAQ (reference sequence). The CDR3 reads CASSPPGTYYEQYF. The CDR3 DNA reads TGTGCCAGCAGCCCCCCGGGGACGTACTACGAGCAGTACTTC.

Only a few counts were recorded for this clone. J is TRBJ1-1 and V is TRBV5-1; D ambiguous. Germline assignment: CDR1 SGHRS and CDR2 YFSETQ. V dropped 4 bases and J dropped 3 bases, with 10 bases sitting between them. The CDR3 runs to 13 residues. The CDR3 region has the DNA TGCGCCAGCAGCCAGGCGGGGTACACTGAAGCTTTCTTT. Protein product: CASSQAGYTEAFF.

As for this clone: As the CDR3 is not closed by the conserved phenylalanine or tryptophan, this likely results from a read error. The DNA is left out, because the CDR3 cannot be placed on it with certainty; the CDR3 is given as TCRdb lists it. The CDR3 sequence is CASRPDRV. The chain carries TRBV19 and TRBJ2-3; the table's D call, TRBD1, has no DNA check behind it. Germline V gene lookup returns CDR1 LNHDA and CDR2 SQIVND (reference sequence). The length of the CDR3 is 8 amino acids, counting both ends.

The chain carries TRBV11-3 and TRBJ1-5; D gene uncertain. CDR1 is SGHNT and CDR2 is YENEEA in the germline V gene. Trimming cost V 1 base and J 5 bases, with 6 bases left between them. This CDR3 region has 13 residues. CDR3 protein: CASSLAQDQPQHF. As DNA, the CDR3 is TGTGCCAGCAGCTTAGCCCAGGATCAGCCCCAGCATTTT. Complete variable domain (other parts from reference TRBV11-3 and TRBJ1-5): EAGVVQSPRYKIIEKKQPVAFWCNPISGHNTLYWYLQNLGQGPELLIRYENEEAVDDSQLPKDRFSAERLKGVDSTLKIQPAELGDSAVYLCASSLAQDQPQHFGDGTRLSIL.

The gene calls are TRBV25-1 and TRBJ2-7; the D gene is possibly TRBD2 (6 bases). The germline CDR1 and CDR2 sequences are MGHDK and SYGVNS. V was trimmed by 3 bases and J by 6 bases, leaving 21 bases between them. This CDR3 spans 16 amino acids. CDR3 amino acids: CASSDQGSGRSAEQYF. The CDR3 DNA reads TGTGCCAGCAGTGATCAAGGGTCAGGGAGGTCAGCCGAGCAGTACTTC.

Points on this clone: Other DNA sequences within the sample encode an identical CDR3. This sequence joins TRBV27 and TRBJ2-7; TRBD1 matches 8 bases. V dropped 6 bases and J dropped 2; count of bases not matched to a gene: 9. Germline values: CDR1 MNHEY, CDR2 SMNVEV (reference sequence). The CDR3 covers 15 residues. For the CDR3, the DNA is TGTGCCAGCAGCAGAACCGGGACAGGAGCCTACGAGCAGTACTTC. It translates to CASSRTGTGAYEQYF.

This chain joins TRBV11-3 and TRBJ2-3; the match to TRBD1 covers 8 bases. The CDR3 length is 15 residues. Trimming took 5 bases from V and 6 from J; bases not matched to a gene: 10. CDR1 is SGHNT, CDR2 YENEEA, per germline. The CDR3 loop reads CASSRRQGTWDTQYF. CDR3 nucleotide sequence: TGTGCCAGCAGCCGCAGACAGGGGACTTGGGATACGCAGTATTTT. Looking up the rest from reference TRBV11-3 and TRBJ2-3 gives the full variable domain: EAGVVQSPRYKIIEKKQPVAFWCNPISGHNTLYWYLQNLGQGPELLIRYENEEAVDDSQLPKDRFSAERLKGVDSTLKIQPAELGDSAVYLCASSRRQGTWDTQYFGPGTRLTVL.

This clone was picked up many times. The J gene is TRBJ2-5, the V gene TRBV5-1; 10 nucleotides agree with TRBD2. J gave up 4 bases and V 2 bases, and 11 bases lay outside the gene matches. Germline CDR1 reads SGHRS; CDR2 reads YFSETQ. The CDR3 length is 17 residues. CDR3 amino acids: CASSFDTSGNLGETQYF. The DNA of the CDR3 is TGCGCCAGCAGCTTCGATACTAGCGGGAATTTAGGAGAGACCCAGTACTTC.

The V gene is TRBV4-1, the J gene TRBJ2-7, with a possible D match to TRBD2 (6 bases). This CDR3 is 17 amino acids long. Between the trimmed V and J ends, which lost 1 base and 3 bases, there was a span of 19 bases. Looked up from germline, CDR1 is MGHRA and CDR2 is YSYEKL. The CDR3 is CASSQATAGGPLYEQYF. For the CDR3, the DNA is TGCGCCAGCAGCCAAGCCACCGCCGGGGGACCCCTCTACGAGCAGTACTTC.

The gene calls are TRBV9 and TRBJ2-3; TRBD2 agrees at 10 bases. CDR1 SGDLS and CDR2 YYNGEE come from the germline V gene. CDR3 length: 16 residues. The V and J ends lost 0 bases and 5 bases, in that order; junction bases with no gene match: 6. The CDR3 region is CASSVDRAGGGDTQYF. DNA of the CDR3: TGTGCCAGCAGCGTAGATAGAGCGGGAGGGGGAGATACGCAGTATTTT.